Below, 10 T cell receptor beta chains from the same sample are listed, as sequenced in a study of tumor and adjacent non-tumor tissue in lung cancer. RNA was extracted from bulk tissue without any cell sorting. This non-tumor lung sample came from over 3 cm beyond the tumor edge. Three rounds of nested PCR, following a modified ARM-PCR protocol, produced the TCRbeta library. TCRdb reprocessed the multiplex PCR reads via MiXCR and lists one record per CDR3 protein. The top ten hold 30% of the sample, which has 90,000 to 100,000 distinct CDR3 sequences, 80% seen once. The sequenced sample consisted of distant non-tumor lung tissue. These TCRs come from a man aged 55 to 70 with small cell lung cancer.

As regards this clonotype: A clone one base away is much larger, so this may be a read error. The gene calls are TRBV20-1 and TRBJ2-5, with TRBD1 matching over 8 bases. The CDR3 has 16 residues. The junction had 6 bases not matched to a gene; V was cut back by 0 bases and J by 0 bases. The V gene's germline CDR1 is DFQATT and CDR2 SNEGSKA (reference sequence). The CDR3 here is CSARDAGGPYQETQYF. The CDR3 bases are TGCAGTGCTAGAGATGCAGGGGGCCCGTACCAAGAGACCCAGTACTTC.

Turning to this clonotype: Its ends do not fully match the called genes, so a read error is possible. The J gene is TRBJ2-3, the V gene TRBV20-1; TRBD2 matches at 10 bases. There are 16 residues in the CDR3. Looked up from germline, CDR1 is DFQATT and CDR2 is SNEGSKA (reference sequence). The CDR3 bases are TGCAGTGTTAGAGATCCGATTAGCGGGAGGCGGGATACGCAGTATTTT. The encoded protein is CSVRDPISGRRDTQYF.

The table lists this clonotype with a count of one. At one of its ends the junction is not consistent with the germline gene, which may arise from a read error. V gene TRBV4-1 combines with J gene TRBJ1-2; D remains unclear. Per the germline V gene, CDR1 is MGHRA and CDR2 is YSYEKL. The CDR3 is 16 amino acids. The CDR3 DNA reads TGCGCCAGCAGCCAAGTACCAACAGTGGGCAGGAATGGTTACACCTTC. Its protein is CASSQVPTVGRNGYTF.

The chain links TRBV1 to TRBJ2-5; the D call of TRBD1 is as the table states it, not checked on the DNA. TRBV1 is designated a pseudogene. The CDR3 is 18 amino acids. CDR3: CTSGHRTGGDFFQETQYF. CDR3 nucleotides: TGCACTAGCGGCCATCGGACAGGGGGCGATTTCTTCCAAGAGACCCAGTACTTC.

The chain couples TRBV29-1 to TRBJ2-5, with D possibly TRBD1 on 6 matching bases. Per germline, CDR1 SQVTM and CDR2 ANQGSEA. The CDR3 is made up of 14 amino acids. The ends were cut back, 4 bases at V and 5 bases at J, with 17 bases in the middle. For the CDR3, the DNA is TGCAGCGTTGGAATACAGTCTGGGGGCGAGACCCAGTACTTC. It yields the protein CSVGIQSGGETQYF.

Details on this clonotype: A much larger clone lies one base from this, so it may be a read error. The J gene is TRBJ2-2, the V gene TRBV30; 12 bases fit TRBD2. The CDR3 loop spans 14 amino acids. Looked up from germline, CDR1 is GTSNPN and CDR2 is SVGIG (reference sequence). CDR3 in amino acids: CTWRTSGETGELFF. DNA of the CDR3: TGTACCTGGAGGACTAGCGGGGAGACCGGGGAGCTGTTTTTT.

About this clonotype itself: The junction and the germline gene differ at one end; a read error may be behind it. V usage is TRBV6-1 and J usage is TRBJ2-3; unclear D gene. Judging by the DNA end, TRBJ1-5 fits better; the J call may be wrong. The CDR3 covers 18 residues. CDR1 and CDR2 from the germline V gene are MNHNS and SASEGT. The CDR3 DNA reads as TGTGTCAGCAGTGCCACTAGCGGGAGAGTCCGATCCCGCGCTACGCAGCATTTT. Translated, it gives CVSSATSGRVRSRATQHF.

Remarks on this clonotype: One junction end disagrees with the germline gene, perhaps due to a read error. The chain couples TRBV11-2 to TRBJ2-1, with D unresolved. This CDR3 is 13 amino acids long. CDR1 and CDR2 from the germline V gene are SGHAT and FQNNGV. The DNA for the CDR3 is TGTGCTAGCAGCTTAGAGACGGCGGCCCTAAAGATCTTC. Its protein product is CASSLETAALKIF.

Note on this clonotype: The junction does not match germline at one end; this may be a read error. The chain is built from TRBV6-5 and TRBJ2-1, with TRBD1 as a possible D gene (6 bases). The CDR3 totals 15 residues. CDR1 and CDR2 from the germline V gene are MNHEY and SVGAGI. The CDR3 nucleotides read TGTGCCAGCATTTACCGACAGGCAGGGCTCGGTGAGCAGTCCTTC. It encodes CASIYRQAGLGEQSF.

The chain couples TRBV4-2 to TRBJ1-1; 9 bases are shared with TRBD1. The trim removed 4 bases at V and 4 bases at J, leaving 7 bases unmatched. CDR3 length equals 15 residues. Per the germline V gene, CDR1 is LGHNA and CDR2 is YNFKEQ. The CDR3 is CASSPVWDRVTEAFF. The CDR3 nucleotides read TGTGCCAGCAGCCCAGTATGGGACAGGGTCACTGAAGCTTTCTTT.